This is a list of T cell receptor beta chains from one sample in a study of cytomegalovirus exposure and HLA in healthy donors. Repertoires were generated with immunoSEQ multiplex PCR, while TCRdb's copy carries only in-frame clones and drops some. Of 45,000 to 60,000 clones listed, about three quarters are singletons. The sample comprised PBMCs. Receptor source: a man aged 25 to 40 in good health and CMV-seropositive. Both conserved end residues are part of each CDR3. Fields, in order: J gene, D gene, clone size, V gene, CDR3 protein, CDR3 DNA. A D gene is named only where the DNA matches it firmly. Clone size is given for some rows only: seen once, a few or many times, or a class if the clone is expanded.

j_call: TRBJ1-5; d_call: TRBD1; clone_size: .; v_call: TRBV4-1; cdr3_aa: CASSQGDRGNQPQHF; cdr3_nt: TGCGCCAGCAGCCAAGGGGACAGGGGGAATCAGCCCCAGCATTTT
j_call: TRBJ2-1; d_call: TRBD2; clone_size: .; v_call: TRBV19; cdr3_aa: CASSPQGPQRGAYNEQFF; cdr3_nt: TGTGCCAGTAGTCCCCAAGGCCCACAGCGGGGGGCCTACAATGAGCAGTTCTTC
j_call: TRBJ1-2; d_call: TRBD1; clone_size: .; v_call: TRBV28; cdr3_aa: CASSLLQGYGYTF; cdr3_nt: TGTGCCAGCAGTTTATTACAGGGGTATGGCTACACCTTC
j_call: TRBJ1-1; d_call: .; clone_size: .; v_call: TRBV6-5; cdr3_aa: CASSNRGGITEAFF; cdr3_nt: TGTGCCAGCAGTAACCGGGGGGGTATCACTGAAGCTTTCTTT
j_call: TRBJ2-5; d_call: TRBD2; clone_size: .; v_call: TRBV5-4; cdr3_aa: CASSTRGGRGGRETQYF; cdr3_nt: TGTGCCAGCAGTACGCGGGGGGGCAGGGGGGGACGAGAGACCCAGTACTTC
j_call: TRBJ1-1; d_call: .; clone_size: .; v_call: TRBV2; cdr3_aa: CASSETPRTEAFF; cdr3_nt: TGTGCCAGCAGTGAGACCCCCAGGACTGAAGCTTTCTTT
j_call: TRBJ1-3; d_call: .; clone_size: medium-sized; v_call: TRBV10-2; cdr3_aa: CASSGSGGNTIYF; cdr3_nt: TGCGCCAGCAGTGGTAGCGGGGGAAACACCATATATTTT
j_call: TRBJ1-6; d_call: .; clone_size: .; v_call: TRBV18; cdr3_aa: CASSQGLIGSPLHF; cdr3_nt: TGTGCCAGCTCACAGGGACTTATAGGTTCACCCCTCCACTTT
j_call: TRBJ1-2; d_call: .; clone_size: .; v_call: TRBV10-1; cdr3_aa: CASSDGVGYTF; cdr3_nt: TGCGCCAGCAGTGACGGGGTTGGCTACACCTTC
j_call: TRBJ1-2; d_call: .; clone_size: .; v_call: TRBV4-2; cdr3_aa: CASTIRTEGYGYTF; cdr3_nt: TGTGCCAGTACTATCCGGACAGAAGGGTATGGCTACACCTTC
j_call: TRBJ1-1; d_call: .; clone_size: .; v_call: TRBV13; cdr3_aa: CASSPRLKLSLDKAEAFF; cdr3_nt: .
j_call: TRBJ2-7; d_call: TRBD2; clone_size: .; v_call: TRBV27; cdr3_aa: CASRLLQGLVLGEQYF; cdr3_nt: TGTGCCAGCAGATTATTGCAAGGACTAGTCTTAGGCGAGCAGTACTTC
j_call: TRBJ2-1; d_call: .; clone_size: .; v_call: TRBV20-1; cdr3_aa: CSASGQGEQFF; cdr3_nt: TGCAGCGCTAGTGGTCAGGGTGAGCAGTTCTTC
j_call: TRBJ1-5; d_call: .; clone_size: .; v_call: TRBV19; cdr3_aa: CASNYIATGLNQPQHF; cdr3_nt: TGTGCCAGTAATTATATTGCGACAGGACTCAATCAGCCCCAGCATTTT
j_call: TRBJ1-2; d_call: .; clone_size: .; v_call: TRBV4-1; cdr3_aa: CASSQVATPPPYGYTF; cdr3_nt: TGCGCCAGCAGCCAAGTGGCGACACCGCCTCCCTATGGCTACACCTTC
j_call: TRBJ1-6; d_call: TRBD1; clone_size: .; v_call: TRBV4-1; cdr3_aa: CASSQGRARGPSPLHF; cdr3_nt: TGCGCCAGCAGCCAAGGTCGTGCCAGGGGGCCTTCACCCCTCCACTTT
j_call: TRBJ2-2; d_call: TRBD2; clone_size: few; v_call: TRBV11-3; cdr3_aa: CASSLGTSGAGELFF; cdr3_nt: TGTGCCAGCAGCTTAGGGACTAGCGGCGCCGGGGAGCTGTTTTTT
j_call: TRBJ1-2; d_call: TRBD1; clone_size: .; v_call: TRBV5-6; cdr3_aa: CASSLGQGLRGYTF; cdr3_nt: TGTGCCAGCAGCTTGGGACAGGGATTAAGGGGCTACACCTTC
j_call: TRBJ1-4; d_call: .; clone_size: .; v_call: TRBV18; cdr3_aa: CASSPPTENEKLFF; cdr3_nt: TGTGCCAGCTCACCACCGACGGAGAATGAAAAACTGTTTTTT
j_call: TRBJ2-5; d_call: .; clone_size: .; v_call: TRBV7-3; cdr3_aa: CASSLTIRGAVYF; cdr3_nt: TGTGCCAGCAGCTTAACAATTCGGGGGGCGGTATACTTC
j_call: TRBJ1-1; d_call: TRBD1; clone_size: once; v_call: TRBV6-5; cdr3_aa: CASKIQGARTEAFF; cdr3_nt: TGTGCCAGCAAGATTCAGGGGGCGCGAACTGAAGCTTTCTTT
j_call: TRBJ1-5; d_call: .; clone_size: .; v_call: TRBV19; cdr3_aa: CASSKDSHQPQHF; cdr3_nt: TGTGCCAGTAGTAAGGACAGCCATCAGCCCCAGCATTTT
j_call: TRBJ1-1; d_call: .; clone_size: few; v_call: TRBV6-5; cdr3_aa: CASSYRAAGDGAEAFF; cdr3_nt: TGTGCCAGCAGTTACCGAGCAGCGGGGGATGGCGCTGAAGCTTTCTTT
j_call: TRBJ2-7; d_call: .; clone_size: .; v_call: TRBV9; cdr3_aa: CASSVDPGYEQYF; cdr3_nt: TGTGCCAGCAGCGTAGATCCGGGGTACGAGCAGTACTTC
j_call: TRBJ2-6; d_call: TRBD1; clone_size: .; v_call: TRBV7-9; cdr3_aa: CASSPRQGAWANVLTF; cdr3_nt: TGTGCCAGCAGCCCCAGACAGGGGGCTTGGGCCAACGTCCTGACTTTC
j_call: TRBJ2-3; d_call: .; clone_size: once; v_call: TRBV29-1; cdr3_aa: CRTDTDTQYF; cdr3_nt: TGCAGGACAGACACAGATACGCAGTATTTT
j_call: TRBJ2-7; d_call: .; clone_size: once; v_call: TRBV9; cdr3_aa: CASSVDGGPYEQYF; cdr3_nt: TGTGCCAGCAGCGTAGACGGGGGACCCTACGAGCAGTACTTC
j_call: TRBJ2-7; d_call: .; clone_size: .; v_call: TRBV9; cdr3_aa: CASSVNPQGGYEQYF; cdr3_nt: TGTGCCAGCAGCGTAAACCCACAGGGAGGGTACGAGCAGTACTTC
j_call: TRBJ2-5; d_call: TRBD2; clone_size: .; v_call: TRBV5-1; cdr3_aa: CASSFSRGGETQYF; cdr3_nt: TGCGCCAGCAGCTTCAGTCGGGGGGGCGAGACCCAGTACTTC
j_call: TRBJ1-4; d_call: TRBD1; clone_size: few; v_call: TRBV19; cdr3_aa: CASTDRGPTNEKLFF; cdr3_nt: TGTGCCAGTACGGACAGGGGCCCAACTAATGAAAAACTGTTTTTT
j_call: TRBJ1-5; d_call: .; clone_size: .; v_call: TRBV19; cdr3_aa: CASSITRGSNQPQHF; cdr3_nt: TGTGCCAGTAGTATAACCAGGGGTAGCAATCAGCCCCAGCATTTT
j_call: TRBJ2-3; d_call: TRBD1; clone_size: .; v_call: TRBV7-9; cdr3_aa: CASREGQGRTDTQYF; cdr3_nt: TGTGCCAGCAGGGAAGGACAGGGGAGGACAGATACGCAGTATTTT